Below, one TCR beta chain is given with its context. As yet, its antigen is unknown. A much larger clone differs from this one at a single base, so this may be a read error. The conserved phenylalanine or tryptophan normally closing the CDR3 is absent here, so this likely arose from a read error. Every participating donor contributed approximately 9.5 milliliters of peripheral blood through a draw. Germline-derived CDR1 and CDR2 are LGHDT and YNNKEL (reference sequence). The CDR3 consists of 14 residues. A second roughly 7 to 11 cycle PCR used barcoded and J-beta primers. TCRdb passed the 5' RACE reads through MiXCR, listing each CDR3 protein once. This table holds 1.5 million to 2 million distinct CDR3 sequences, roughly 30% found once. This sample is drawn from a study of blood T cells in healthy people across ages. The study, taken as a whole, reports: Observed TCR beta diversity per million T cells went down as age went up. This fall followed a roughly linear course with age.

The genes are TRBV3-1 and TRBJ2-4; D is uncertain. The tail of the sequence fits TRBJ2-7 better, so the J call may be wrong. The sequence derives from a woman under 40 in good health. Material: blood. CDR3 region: CASSQGQENYEQYS. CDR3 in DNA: TGTGCCAGCAGCCAAGGGCAGGAGAACTACGAGCAGTACTCC.